The next 8 T cell receptor beta chains were all read from a single sample in a study of tumor and adjacent non-tumor tissue in lung cancer. No cell sorting was done before RNA was extracted from the tissue. TCRbeta libraries were built with three rounds of nested PCR, modified from ARM-PCR. TCRdb independently ran MiXCR on the multiplex PCR reads; one entry per CDR3 protein. The sample includes about 110,000 distinct CDR3 sequences, approximately 82% of them seen just once. The sequenced sample consisted of lung tumor tissue. Source of these receptors: a woman aged 60-75 years with non-small cell lung cancer.

The CDR3 loop reads CASSKYREYEQFF. DNA of the CDR3: TGTGCCAGCAGTAAGTACAGGGAATATGAGCAGTTCTTC. V usage is TRBV6-1 and J usage is TRBJ2-1; perhaps TRBD1 as D (6 bases). V lost 5 bases and J 8 bases, leaving 13 bases between the germline ends. The germline CDR1 and CDR2 sequences are MNHNS and SASEGT. The CDR3 totals 13 residues.

With regard to this clonotype: A read error is possible here, since a much larger clone lies one base away. The rearrangement links TRBV6-6 to TRBJ2-7; TRBD2 matches at 8 bases. Germline V CDR1 and CDR2: MNHNY, SVGAGI (reference sequence). CDR3 size: 16 residues. The J segment lost 2 bases and the V segment lost 6 bases, leaving 12 bases of the junction unmatched. The CDR3 bases are TGTGCCAGCAGCTTAATGTCAGCGGGAGAAACCTACGAGCAGTACTTC. Encoded protein: CASSLMSAGETYEQYF.

As to this clonotype: An end of the junction differs from the germline gene, which may be a read error. The chain couples TRBV7-2 to TRBJ2-1, with 9 positions matching TRBD2. This CDR3 contains 15 residues. Per germline, CDR1 SGHTA and CDR2 FQGNSA. CDR3 region: CDSSLVSRGGPEQFF. DNA of the CDR3: TGTGACAGCAGCTTAGTTTCGCGGGGGGGCCCTGAGCAGTTCTTC.

As for this clonotype: The missing conserved phenylalanine or tryptophan at the end of this CDR3 makes a read error likely. The chain employs TRBV6-5 and TRBJ2-7; D not resolved. The CDR3 is made up of 15 amino acids. Germline V gene data show CDR1 as MNHEY and CDR2 as SVGAGI. CDR3 in amino acids: CVSSFGQPVSREQYI. The DNA of the CDR3 is TGTGTCAGCAGTTTCGGGCAGCCGGTATCGCGAGAGCAGTACATC.

Comments on this clonotype: One junction end disagrees with the germline gene, perhaps due to a read error. J is TRBJ1-1 and V is TRBV11-3; D ambiguous. The CDR3 consists of 15 residues. Germline V gene data show CDR1 as SGHNT and CDR2 as YENEEA. The CDR3: CASNLESGRGTEALF. In DNA, the CDR3 is TGTGCCAGCAACTTAGAATCGGGGAGAGGCACTGAAGCTTTGTTT. Full variable domain (outside the CDR3, taken from reference TRBV11-3 and TRBJ1-1): EAGVVQSPRYKIIEKKQPVAFWCNPISGHNTLYWYLQNLGQGPELLIRYENEEAVDDSQLPKDRFSAERLKGVDSTLKIQPAELGDSAVYLCASNLESGRGTEALFGQGTRLTVV.

This clonotype has just one count. Because it lacks the conserved phenylalanine or tryptophan at the end, this CDR3 is likely a read error. The gene calls are TRBV7-2 and TRBJ2-1, with 11 bases identical to TRBD2. The trim removed 4 bases at V and 7 bases at J, leaving 6 bases unmatched. Germline CDR1 and CDR2: SGHTA and FQGNSA. CDR3 size: 15 residues. This CDR3 is CASSSGTSGGNEQFL. The DNA of the CDR3 is TGTGCCAGCAGCTCCGGGACTAGCGGCGGGAATGAGCAGTTCCTT.

This chain links TRBV28 with TRBJ1-1, with D possibly TRBD1 on 6 matching bases. The CDR3 is made up of 12 amino acids. Germline-derived CDR1 and CDR2 are MDHEN and SYDVKM. V was pared by 6 bases and J by 8 bases, with 13 bases between. CDR3 protein: CASRLITGEAFF. Here the CDR3 DNA reads TGTGCCAGCAGGTTAATAACAGGGGAAGCTTTCTTT.

Comment on this clonotype: The CDR3 does not close with the conserved phenylalanine or tryptophan, likely indicating a read error. This rearrangement joins TRBV11-2 to TRBJ2-3, with D maybe TRBD1 (5 bases). CDR3 length equals 14 residues. Deletions cut 5 bases from V and 1 base from J, with 10 bases between. Germline V gene lookup returns CDR1 SGHAT and CDR2 FQNNGV. In DNA, the CDR3 is TGTGCCAGCAGCCTAAGGGGCCGCACAGATACGCAGTATCTT. Translating it yields CASSLRGRTDTQYL.